This T cell receptor beta chain was sequenced during a study of tumor and adjacent non-tumor tissue in lung cancer. As to this clonotype: The junction does not match germline at one end; this may be a read error.

A modified ARM-PCR protocol with three rounds of nested PCR amplified TCRbeta. TCRdb itself ran the multiplex PCR reads through MiXCR, one entry per CDR3 protein. Counted here are over 100,000 distinct CDR3 sequences, 60% to 80% occurring once; the ten biggest clones make up more than 35%. Germline V gene data show CDR1 as SGHNT and CDR2 as YENEEA. The CDR3 totals 17 residues. No cell sorting was done before RNA was extracted from the tissue. This clonotype was obtained from a woman aged 60 to 75 with non-small cell lung cancer. The chain uses TRBV11-3 and TRBJ2-1, with 7 bases that match TRBD2. The sequenced material came from lung tumor tissue. CDR3 bases: TGTGCCAGCAGCCTAGAGTTGACTGGCGGGAGCCGCAATAAGCAGTTCTTC. Protein product: CASSLELTGGSRNKQFF. Based on the CDR3 plus reference TRBV11-3 and TRBJ2-1, the full variable domain is EAGVVQSPRYKIIEKKQPVAFWCNPISGHNTLYWYLQNLGQGPELLIRYENEEAVDDSQLPKDRFSAERLKGVDSTLKIQPAELGDSAVYLCASSLELTGGSRNKQFFGPGTRLTVL.